This T cell receptor beta chain was recovered during a study of patients and donors after allogeneic stem cell transplantation. This clonotype was detected a few times. TCRdb recomputed calls from the RT-PCR reads with MiXCR, one row per CDR3 protein. The sample has about a million distinct CDR3 sequences; around 17% are singletons. The CDR3 spans 16 residues. Trimming pared 4 bases from V and 8 bases from J, leaving 21 bases between. The germline V gene has CDR1 SGHAT and CDR2 FQNNGV. The specimen sequenced was blood, either unsorted or a sorted T cell fraction (not recorded which). The clonotype was recovered from a human donor who was either an allogeneic HSCT recipient or a stem cell or donor lymphocyte infusion donor (not recorded which). It is not recorded whose cells these are; they may come from a transplant donor. The chain joins TRBV11-2 to TRBJ2-1; D perhaps matches TRBD2 (6 bases). CDR3 coding DNA: TGTGCCAGCAGCTGGGACGGTACCGGGAGATACGATGAGCAGTTCTTC. Its translation is CASSWDGTGRYDEQFF.